Detailed here is one T cell receptor beta chain. Its specificity is not known. The record originates from a study of CD8+CD57+ T cells in acquired aplastic anemia. Findings of the study overall: CD8+ Simpson's diversity in patients was not significantly different from that in controls. Researchers report that 25 to 30 CD8+ CDR3 sequences appeared in both patients and controls.

There are 15 residues in the CDR3. CDR1 is SGDLS and CDR2 is YYNGEE in the germline V gene. V was pared by 4 bases and J by 2 bases, with 6 bases of the junction left unmatched. The study profiled TCR beta VDJ and CDR3 using genomic DNA as template. One entry per CDR3 protein, called by TCRdb with MiXCR from the reads. The repertoire holds around 180,000 distinct CDR3 sequences, with around 60% as singletons. The material sequenced was sorted CD4+, CD8+, or CD8+CD57+ T cells (not recorded which) from PBMCs. This receptor was obtained from a human donor in good health. This sequence joins TRBV9 and TRBJ2-7; 10 positions match TRBD2. CDR3: CASSPTGTSAYEQYF. DNA for the CDR3: TGTGCCAGCAGCCCAACCGGGACTAGCGCCTACGAGCAGTACTTC. The full variable domain, its missing parts supplied by reference TRBV9 and TRBJ2-7, is DSGVTQTPKHLITATGQRVTLRCSPRSGDLSVYWYQQSLDQGLQFLIQYYNGEERAKGNILERFSAQQFPDLHSELNLSSLELGDSALYFCASSPTGTSAYEQYFGPGTRLTVT.